This T cell receptor beta chain is drawn from a study of beta chain features in type 1 diabetes. The study reverse transcribed the entire isolated RNA, so it sequenced expressed TCRB transcripts. TCRdb keeps only in-frame clones here, not all; method: immunoSEQ multiplex PCR. The sample holds around 450,000 clones; about an eighth are singletons and the top ten take approximately 0.05%. With regard to this clone: The antigen is undetermined. Other DNA variants within this sample encode the same CDR3.

Study-wide results and limits: For Type 1 diabetes patients, all four CD4+ subsets carried TCRB CDR3s that were moderately but significantly shorter.

The source material was naive CD4+ T cells from blood. This sequence originates from a woman between 18 and 29 years old in good health.

The CDR3 DNA sequence: TGTGCCTGGAGTGTAGCGGGCAGGGAGACCCAGTACTTC. Protein product: CAWSVAGRETQYF. The chain employs TRBV30 and TRBJ2-5, with D perhaps matching TRBD2 (6 bases). V was clipped by 0 bases and J by 5 bases, with 10 bases between them. CDR1 GTSNPN and CDR2 SVGIG come from the germline V gene (reference sequence). The CDR3 has 13 residues.